The 13 T cell receptor beta chains below all came from one sample that was sequenced in a study of Ad26.COV2.S vaccination and SARS-CoV-2 variants. The treatment was: about 20 received Ad26.COV2.S at low or high dose, single or two shots; several received placebo; per-sample allocation not given. Day 63 after the first vaccine or placebo injection was the time point for sampling. The repertoire was sequenced with immunoSEQ multiplex PCR; TCRdb's copy has only in-frame clones and lacks some. The repertoire holds about 440,000 clones, with 70% to 90% as singletons. Sequenced here: peripheral blood, sampled in a trial of Ad26.COV2.S vaccine versus placebo. These receptors originate from a person aged 18 to 59 who received the Ad26.COV2.S COVID-19 vaccine or a placebo.

The chain couples TRBV15 to TRBJ1-2; no definite D call. Germline V gives CDR1 LNHNV, CDR2 YYDKDF (reference sequence). This CDR3 is 13 amino acids long. Trimming removed 8 bases at V and 2 bases at J, with 12 bases between. The CDR3 reads CATSAGGNYGYTF. In DNA form, the CDR3 reads TGTGCCACCTCGGCAGGCGGGAACTATGGCTACACCTTC. Using reference TRBV15 and TRBJ1-2 for the parts outside the CDR3, the full variable domain is DAMVIQNPRYQVTQFGKPVTLSCSQTLNHNVMYWYQQKSSQAPKLLFHYYDKDFNNEADTPDNFQSRRPNTSFCFLDIRSPGLGDTAMYLCATSAGGNYGYTFGSGTRLTVV.

Of note for this clone: The sample carries other DNA sequences with the same CDR3. The chain has TRBV24-1 and TRBJ2-2; a possible D gene is TRBD1 (6 bases). The V gene lost 4 bases and the J gene lost 1 base, with 6 bases spanning the gap. Per the germline V gene, CDR1 is KGHDR and CDR2 is SFDVKD. The CDR3 loop spans 14 amino acids. The CDR3 here is CATSDRGNTGELFF. The CDR3 nucleotides read TGTGCCACCAGTGACAGGGGGAACACCGGGGAGCTGTTTTTT.

The V and J genes are TRBV13 and TRBJ2-2; the D gene could be TRBD1 or TRBD2 (5 bases each). The CDR3 is 15 residues long. CDR1 is PRHDT and CDR2 is FYEKMQ in the germline V gene (reference sequence). Trimming removed 6 bases at V and 5 bases at J, with 16 bases between. CDR3 coding DNA: TGTGCCAGCAGTCGGGACCCCCTTAAGACCGGGGAGCTGTTTTTT. Its protein product is CASSRDPLKTGELFF.

V and J are TRBV2 and TRBJ1-1; D ambiguous. Germline V CDR1 and CDR2: SNHLY, FYNNEI. The CDR3 covers 12 residues. Trimming shortened V by 6 bases and J by 11 bases, and 16 bases separated the two germline ends. In DNA form, the CDR3 reads TGTGCCAGCAGATCGGGAGAAATAAGGGCTTTCTTT. Amino acids: CASRSGEIRAFF.

The chain joins TRBV10-3 to TRBJ1-4, with 8 bases lining up with TRBD1. This CDR3 comprises 15 residues. The V gene end was trimmed by 6 bases and the J gene end by 7 bases; junction bases not matched to a gene: 10. In germline, CDR1 is ENHRY, CDR2 SYGVKD. Here the CDR3 DNA reads TGTGCCATCAGCAGGACAGGGCGGGAAGGTGAAAAACTGTTTTTT. Its protein product is CAISRTGREGEKLFF.

The CDR3: CASSQESQTYEQYF. Written as DNA, the CDR3 is TGTGCCAGCAGCCAAGAGTCCCAAACCTACGAGCAGTACTTC. The genes are TRBV4-2 and TRBJ2-7; no firm D call. V was pared by 0 bases and J by 2 bases, with 8 bases between. Germline lookup yields CDR1 LGHNA and CDR2 YNFKEQ. CDR3 size: 14 residues.

The chain combines TRBV6-5 with TRBJ2-7; tentatively, D is TRBD1 (6 bases). Germline V lookup: CDR1 MNHEY, CDR2 SVGAGI. The germline V and J ends were trimmed by 5 bases and 2 bases, with 10 bases remaining between them. The CDR3 extends over 13 amino acids. The chain's CDR3 is CASSRTATYEQYF. Written as DNA, the CDR3 is TGTGCCAGCAGTCGGACAGCCACCTACGAGCAGTACTTC.

The DNA of the CDR3 is TGTGCCAGCAGCTTAGCGTTAGCGGGAGGGACCCAAGAGACCCAGTACTTC. It codes for CASSLALAGGTQETQYF. This sequence joins TRBV7-2 and TRBJ2-5; 11 bases are shared with TRBD2. This CDR3 is 17 amino acids long. The germline V gene has CDR1 SGHTA and CDR2 FQGNSA. V shed 0 bases and J 1 base; nucleotides not matched to a gene: 4.

This sequence joins TRBV9 and TRBJ1-6; no firm D call. The CDR3 is made up of 16 amino acids. In germline, CDR1 is SGDLS, CDR2 YYNGEE. V lost 6 bases and J lost 8, with 21 bases in between. In DNA form, the CDR3 reads TGTGCCAGCACCACCGGGGTCGGGCCGGATTATTCACCCCTCCACTTT. Protein: CASTTGVGPDYSPLHF.

This chain uses TRBV11-2 with TRBJ1-1; D not certain. The V end was cut by 2 bases, the J end by 6 bases, with 7 bases between. The CDR3 spans 12 residues. Per germline, CDR1 SGHAT and CDR2 FQNNGV. The CDR3 nucleotides read TGTGCCAGCAGCTTACTCGGGTCTGAAGCTTTCTTT. Protein product: CASSLLGSEAFF.

This clone is a singleton in its sample. The chain carries TRBV7-9 and TRBJ1-4; TRBD1 is a possible D gene (5 bases). Germline-derived CDR1 and CDR2 are SEHNR and FQNEAQ (reference sequence). V gave up 3 bases and J gave up 2 bases, with 10 bases separating them. This CDR3 is built from 15 residues. CDR3 amino acids: CASSLGGTTNEKLFF. DNA of the CDR3: TGTGCCAGCAGCTTGGGGGGTACCACTAATGAAAAACTGTTTTTT.

The J gene is TRBJ1-2, the V gene TRBV7-3, with 12 bases aligning to TRBD1. The CDR3 spans 19 residues. Germline V CDR1 and CDR2: SGHTA, FQGTGA. Losses at the gene ends were 5 bases for V and 7 bases for J; bases not matched to a gene: 20. CDR3 loop: CASSPGYTGTGGADFGYTF. DNA for the CDR3: TGTGCCAGCAGCCCTGGGTACACCGGGACAGGGGGCGCCGATTTTGGCTACACCTTC.

In the case of this clone: Other DNA sequences in this specimen translate into the identical CDR3. CDR3 nucleotides: TGTGCCAGCAGTTTAGGGGGTCCCTATAATTCACCCCTCCACTTT. This sequence encodes CASSLGGPYNSPLHF. V and J are TRBV27 and TRBJ1-6, with a tentative D call TRBD1 (5 bases). The CDR3 contains 15 residues. Germline values: CDR1 MNHEY, CDR2 SMNVEV (reference sequence). V lost 2 bases to trimming and J lost 2 bases, with 7 bases between them.